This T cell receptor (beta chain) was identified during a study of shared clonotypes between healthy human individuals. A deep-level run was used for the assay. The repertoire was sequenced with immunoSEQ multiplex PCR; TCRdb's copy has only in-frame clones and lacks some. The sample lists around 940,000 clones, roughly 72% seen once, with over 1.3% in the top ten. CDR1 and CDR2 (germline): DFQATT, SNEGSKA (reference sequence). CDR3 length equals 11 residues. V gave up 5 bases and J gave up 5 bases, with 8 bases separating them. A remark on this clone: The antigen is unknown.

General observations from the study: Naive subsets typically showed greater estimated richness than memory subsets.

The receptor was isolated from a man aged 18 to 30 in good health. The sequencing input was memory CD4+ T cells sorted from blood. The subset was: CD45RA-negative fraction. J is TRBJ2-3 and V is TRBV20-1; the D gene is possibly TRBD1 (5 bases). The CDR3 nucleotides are TGCAGTGCTGGGGCCGGAGATACGCAGTATTTT. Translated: CSAGAGDTQYF.